One and the same sample provided the 3 T cell receptor beta chains below, sequenced in a study of cytomegalovirus exposure and HLA in healthy donors. The PCR had 60 Vbeta and 13 Jbeta primers. Here immunoSEQ multiplex PCR was the method, and the copy in TCRdb shows in-frame clones only, minus some. The data show roughly 100,000 clones, roughly four fifths seen once. The sequenced sample was PBMCs. The receptors shown here come from a male donor in good health and CMV-seropositive.

The V gene is TRBV7-9, the J gene TRBJ1-1, with 7 bases that match TRBD1. Trimming took 5 bases from V and 2 from J; bases not matched to a gene: 14. The V gene's germline CDR1 is SEHNR and CDR2 FQNEAQ (reference sequence). The CDR3 runs to 17 residues. The CDR3 loop reads CASSTLWTGEVNTEAFF. The CDR3 nucleotides are TGTGCCAGCAGCACTCTCTGGACAGGAGAGGTTAACACTGAAGCTTTCTTT.

The chain is built from TRBV7-6 and TRBJ2-5; 9 bases map to TRBD1. The junction had 18 bases not matched to a gene; V was cut back by 5 bases and J by 11 bases. Germline CDR1 reads SGHVS; CDR2 reads FNYEAQ. The CDR3 totals 16 residues. The CDR3: CASSPRAGTGNVEQYF. The CDR3 region has the DNA TGTGCCAGCAGCCCCCGCGCCGGGACAGGGAATGTGGAGCAGTACTTC. Full variable domain (remainder filled in from reference TRBV7-6 and TRBJ2-5): GAGVSQSPRYKVTKRGQDVALRCDPISGHVSLYWYRQALGQGPEFLTYFNYEAQQDKSGLPNDRFSAERPEGSISTLTIQRTEQRDSAMYRCASSPRAGTGNVEQYFGPGTRLLVL.

The chain couples TRBV7-2 to TRBJ2-7, with D possibly TRBD2 on 5 matching bases. The CDR3 consists of 13 residues. The V end lost 4 bases, the J end lost 2 bases, and 9 bases lay between the germline ends. Germline CDR1 and CDR2: SGHTA and FQGNSA. CDR3 sequence: CASSYGLAYEQYF. The CDR3 bases are TGTGCCAGCAGCTACGGACTTGCCTACGAGCAGTACTTC. The whole variable domain, remainder taken from reference TRBV7-2 and TRBJ2-7, is GAGVSQSPSNKVTEKGKDVELRCDPISGHTALYWYRQSLGQGLEFLIYFQGNSAPDKSGLPSDRFSAERTGGSVSTLTIQRTQQEDSAVYLCASSYGLAYEQYFGPGTRLTVT.